Listed here are 11 T cell receptor beta chains from one sample, sequenced in a study of blood T cell repertoires in COVID-19. TCRdb's copy holds only in-frame clones and misses some; the assay was immunoSEQ multiplex PCR. Seen here are approximately 210,000 clones, 80% to 90% observed once, and the top ten hold approximately 2.1%. Source material: peripheral blood. These receptors were taken from a man aged 25-40 years who had recovered from COVID-19.

This chain connects TRBV28 to TRBJ1-2; 12 bases map to TRBD1. This CDR3 is built from 16 residues. The germline gives CDR1 MDHEN, CDR2 SYDVKM. J gave up 6 bases and V 7 bases, and 12 bases lay outside the gene matches. This CDR3 is CASTLRDRGPQDGYTF. The CDR3 DNA sequence: TGTGCCAGCACCTTGCGGGACAGGGGGCCGCAGGATGGCTACACCTTC.

The V and J genes are TRBV4-3 and TRBJ2-7, with D possibly TRBD1 on 8 matching bases. Germline loops: CDR1 LGHNA, CDR2 YSLEER. V shed 1 base and J shed 4 bases, with 20 bases lying between them. This CDR3 is built from 17 residues. The CDR3 protein is CASSQVTVTGGEYEQYF. DNA of the CDR3: TGCGCCAGCAGCCAAGTTACCGTCACAGGGGGGGAGTACGAGCAGTACTTC.

The CDR3 nucleotides read TGTGCTAGTGGTTTGGTATATCCCCAGCGAAGTGAGCAGTTCTTC. Amino acid sequence: CASGLVYPQRSEQFF. The chain carries TRBV12-5 and TRBJ2-1; unclear D gene. Trimming left V 0 bases short and J 9 bases short, with 15 bases between. The V gene's germline CDR1 is LGHNT and CDR2 FRNRAP. The length of the CDR3 is 15 residues.

CDR3 sequence: CASSFTLRPNEQFF. The CDR3, as DNA: TGTGCCAGCAGCTTTACTTTGAGGCCTAATGAGCAGTTCTTC. This chain uses TRBV5-4 with TRBJ2-1; D gene uncertain. Trimming removed 2 bases from V and 7 bases from J, with 13 bases in between. CDR1 is SGHNT and CDR2 is YYREEE in the germline V gene (reference sequence). There are 14 residues in the CDR3.

The chain uses TRBV6-1 and TRBJ2-7, with TRBD1 matching over 7 bases. CDR3 length: 17 amino acids. Germline assignment: CDR1 MNHNS and CDR2 SASEGT. The ends lost 1 base at V and 1 base at J; junction bases unmatched: 10. In DNA, the CDR3 is TGTGCCAGCAGTGAAGGACAGGGATGGAGATTTTCCTACGAGCAGTACTTC. Residues: CASSEGQGWRFSYEQYF.

The chain employs TRBV7-9 and TRBJ1-1, with 9 bases identical to TRBD1. The germline gives CDR1 SEHNR, CDR2 FQNEAQ (reference sequence). Losses at the gene ends were 5 bases for V and 5 bases for J; bases not matched to a gene: 9. The CDR3 sequence is 15 residues long. In nucleotides, the CDR3 is TGTGCCAGCAGCCCACTGGGACAGGGAGGTACTGAAGCTTTCTTT. This codes for CASSPLGQGGTEAFF.

J is TRBJ2-7 and V is TRBV27; tentative D call: TRBD1 (8 bases). The V end was cut by 8 bases, the J end by 3 bases, with 20 bases between. CDR3 length equals 15 residues. Germline loops: CDR1 MNHEY, CDR2 SMNVEV (reference sequence). This CDR3 is CASGTGGTGGYEQYF. Here the CDR3 DNA reads TGTGCCAGCGGGACCGGGGGGACAGGAGGCTACGAGCAGTACTTC.

The chain links TRBV6-5 to TRBJ1-1; D is unclear. Germline V gene data show CDR1 as MNHEY and CDR2 as SVGAGI. Trimming cost V 4 bases and J 11 bases, with 14 bases left between them. CDR3 length equals 12 residues. This CDR3 is CASSSGWEKAFF. The DNA of the CDR3 is TGTGCCAGCAGTTCGGGGTGGGAGAAGGCTTTCTTT.

This clone was detected a few times. The chain has TRBV4-2 and TRBJ1-3; no clear D. Germline values: CDR1 LGHNA, CDR2 YNFKEQ. Trimming left V 1 base short and J 2 bases short, with 9 bases between. The CDR3 contains 15 residues. The CDR3 region has the DNA TGTGCCAGCAGCCAAGTACAGCTTACTGGAAACACCATATATTTT. Translating gives CASSQVQLTGNTIYF.

The V gene is TRBV4-3, the J gene TRBJ1-1; 8 positions match TRBD1. The length of the CDR3 is 14 residues. J was trimmed by 10 bases and V by 3 bases; bases with no gene match: 10. From germline, CDR1 is LGHNA and CDR2 YSLEER. CDR3 region: CASSQRTGSKGAFF. The CDR3 DNA reads TGCGCCAGCAGCCAGAGGACAGGGTCCAAGGGAGCTTTCTTT.

The J gene is TRBJ2-7, the V gene TRBV5-1; 7 nucleotides line up with TRBD1. This CDR3 region has 14 residues. Trimming cost V 4 bases and J 7 bases; bases outside gene matches: 11. Germline V lookup: CDR1 SGHRS, CDR2 YFSETQ. CDR3 protein: CASSPRGQDGEQYF. The DNA of the CDR3 is TGCGCCAGCAGCCCCCGAGGACAGGACGGGGAGCAGTACTTC.